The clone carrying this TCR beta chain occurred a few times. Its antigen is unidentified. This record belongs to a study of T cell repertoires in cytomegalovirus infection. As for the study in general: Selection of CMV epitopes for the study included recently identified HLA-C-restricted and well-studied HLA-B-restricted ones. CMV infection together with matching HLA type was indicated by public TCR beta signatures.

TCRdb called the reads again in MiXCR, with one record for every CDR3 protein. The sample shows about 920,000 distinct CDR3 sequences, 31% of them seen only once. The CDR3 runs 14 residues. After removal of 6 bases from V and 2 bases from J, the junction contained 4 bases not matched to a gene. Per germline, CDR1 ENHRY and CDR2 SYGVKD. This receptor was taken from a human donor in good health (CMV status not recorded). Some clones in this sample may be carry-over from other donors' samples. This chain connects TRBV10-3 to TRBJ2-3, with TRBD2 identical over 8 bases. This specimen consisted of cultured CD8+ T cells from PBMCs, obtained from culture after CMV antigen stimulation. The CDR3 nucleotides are TGTGCCATCAGGAGCGGGGGCATCACAGATACGCAGTATTTT. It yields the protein CAIRSGGITDTQYF.